Sequencing of this T cell receptor beta chain was carried out in a study of blood T cell repertoires in COVID-19. On the study more broadly: Spain, Italy and the United States supplied samples that represented acute and convalescent COVID-19. Sources were T cells, B-cell-depleted T cells, or PBMCs; the material itself was cDNA or gDNA.

In the source study's methods: Nucleated cell counts were estimated from reference gene primer amplification. The assay was immunoSEQ multiplex PCR, and TCRdb's table has in-frame clones only and misses some. Clone size and the V and J calls come from that table; the DNA yielded D and trimming. The repertoire includes 90,000 to 150,000 clones, roughly 89% of them detected once, and more than 2% sits in the top ten. The CDR3 contains 17 residues. V lost 4 bases, J lost 3 bases, and 14 bases stayed unmatched. The source of this sequence is a woman in her 50s with acute or convalescent COVID-19. Material: peripheral blood. The rearrangement joins TRBV23-1 to TRBJ2-7, with TRBD1 matching 8 bases. TRBV23-1 is an open reading frame, and its role is uncertain. The CDR3 here is CASSPLRPQGAYYEQYF. The CDR3 nucleotides are TGCGCCAGCAGTCCCCTACGCCCGCAGGGGGCTTACTACGAGCAGTACTTC.